This TCR beta chain was obtained from a study of blood T cell repertoires in COVID-19. Study in general: The cDNA or gDNA used as material had been derived from T cells, B-cell-depleted T cells, or PBMCs.

Per the study methods: Reference gene primer amplification yielded estimated nucleated cell counts. Repertoires were generated with immunoSEQ multiplex PCR, while TCRdb's copy carries only in-frame clones and drops some. V and J calls and clone size are given by that table; D and trimming were obtained from the DNA. The sample includes some 180,000 clones, approximately 85% of them seen just once. The ends were cut back, 8 bases at V and 3 bases at J, with 16 bases in the middle. The germline gives CDR1 WNHNN, CDR2 SYGVQD (reference sequence). This CDR3 region has 14 residues. The TCR comes from a man aged 40-49 years who had recovered from COVID-19. J is TRBJ1-1 and V is TRBV10-1; perhaps TRBD1 as D (5 bases). Sequenced input: PBMCs or T cells enriched from blood (not recorded which). CDR3: CASAPGGFDTEAFF. Written as DNA, the CDR3 is TGCGCCAGCGCGCCCGGGGGGTTCGACACTGAAGCTTTCTTT.